Listed below are T cell receptor beta chains from one sample, sequenced in a study of blood T cell repertoires in COVID-19. Clones were sequenced by immunoSEQ multiplex PCR, and TCRdb holds only the in-frame ones, with some missing. The top ten hold 15% to 20% of the sample, which has over 70,000 clones, approximately 76% seen once. The specimen was peripheral blood. The receptor set was obtained from a man in his 70s with active or convalescent COVID-19. CDR3s leave out the opening cysteine and the closing phenylalanine or tryptophan. Fields, in order: clone size, J gene, V gene, CDR3 protein. Clone size is shown for a subset of rows, as once, few, many or a class of expanded clone.

.	TRBJ1-2	TRBV7-2	ASSQGQANYGYT
.	TRBJ1-1	TRBV28	AADGGTEAF
.	TRBJ2-2	TRBV5-1	ASSFQTGELF
.	TRBJ2-2	TRBV6-5	ASSFGGELF
.	TRBJ1-1	TRBV2	ASTVMNTEAF
.	TRBJ1-6	TRBV28	ASSFSQGNSPLH
.	TRBJ1-6	TRBV6-6	ASSGTDSPLH
few	TRBJ1-5	TRBV30	AWSDGMGQPQH
.	TRBJ2-5	TRBV18	ASSRAGEQETQY
.	TRBJ1-2	TRBV19	ASSIQGLLDGYT
.	TRBJ1-2	TRBV24-1	ATSDRQDGYT
few	TRBJ2-3	TRBV7-3	ASSLSGLLTDTQY
.	TRBJ1-2	TRBV16	ASSSGENYGYT
.	TRBJ1-5	TRBV19	ASRGDSRGQPQH
.	TRBJ2-3	TRBV19	ASTESRARDTQY
.	TRBJ2-6	TRBV2	ASTGATSGANVLT
.	TRBJ2-3	TRBV7-3	ASSLTPRLDSTSDTQY
.	TRBJ1-2	TRBV6-5	AAQGAIGYT
.	TRBJ1-6	TRBV25-1	ASSGQGRSPLH
.	TRBJ2-5	TRBV7-3	ASSVGGLETQY
.	TRBJ1-1	TRBV11-3	ASSRRQGVTF
.	TRBJ2-4	TRBV28	ASSDRGGGNIQY
.	TRBJ2-5	TRBV10-2	ASRLSGQETQY
once	TRBJ2-7	TRBV14	ASSQEGPQY
.	TRBJ2-7	TRBV5-1	ANSRGDEQY
.	TRBJ1-5	TRBV10-3	ATHPQDSNQPQH
.	TRBJ2-7	TRBV4-2	ASSQDREGIYEQY
once	TRBJ2-3	TRBV28	ASSSGTSGRKSTDTQY